There are many counts of the clone carrying this T cell receptor beta chain. V was pared by 4 bases and J by 6 bases, with 10 bases between. CDR1 is SEHNR and CDR2 is FQNEAQ in the germline V gene (reference sequence). The CDR3 is 12 amino acids. There were TCR beta CDR3 regions amplified from RNA transcripts. The HTBI primer set was used in a first-round RT-PCR of the TCR CDR3. TCRdb re-called the multiplex PCR reads with MiXCR, one entry per CDR3 protein. The sample consists of around 800,000 distinct CDR3 sequences, over 35% of them appearing once. The source of the sample is a study of T cells in Graves' hyperthyroidism and ophthalmopathy.

The J gene is TRBJ2-7, the V gene TRBV7-9, with TRBD1 as a possible D gene (5 bases). Sequenced sample: blood. The receptor's source is a man aged 18 to 29 with Graves' hyperthyroidism. Here the CDR3 reads CASSSRQREQYF. DNA for the CDR3: TGTGCCAGCAGCTCACGACAGCGCGAGCAGTACTTC.